The T cell receptor beta chain under discussion was sequenced for a study of CD4 T cells in relation to SARS-CoV-2 and coronaviruses. Germline V lookup: CDR1 KGHDR, CDR2 SFDVKD. The trim removed 5 bases at V and 4 bases at J, leaving 7 bases unmatched. CDR3 length equals 15 residues. Unexposed donor CD4+ T cells date from about 2011-2018, before the COVID-19 pandemic. Isolation of CD4+ T cells took place after about eleven days in culture. Testing used SARS-CoV-2 S/N and four cold-coronavirus spikes on unexposed-donor CD4+ T cells, cells permitting. Points on this clone: Antigen: not known.

Data came from immunoSEQ multiplex PCR; TCRdb stores just in-frame clones and leaves some out. The table records some 26,000 clones, less than 75% of them present only once. The clonotype originates from a human donor in good health. Sequencing was done on a sample of CD4+ T cells from PBMCs, cultured in vitro. The J gene is TRBJ1-2, the V gene TRBV24-1; TRBD1 agrees at 9 bases. Here the CDR3 DNA reads TGTGCCACCAGTGTGGGGGACAGGGAGCCCTATGGCTACACCTTC. It translates to CATSVGDREPYGYTF.